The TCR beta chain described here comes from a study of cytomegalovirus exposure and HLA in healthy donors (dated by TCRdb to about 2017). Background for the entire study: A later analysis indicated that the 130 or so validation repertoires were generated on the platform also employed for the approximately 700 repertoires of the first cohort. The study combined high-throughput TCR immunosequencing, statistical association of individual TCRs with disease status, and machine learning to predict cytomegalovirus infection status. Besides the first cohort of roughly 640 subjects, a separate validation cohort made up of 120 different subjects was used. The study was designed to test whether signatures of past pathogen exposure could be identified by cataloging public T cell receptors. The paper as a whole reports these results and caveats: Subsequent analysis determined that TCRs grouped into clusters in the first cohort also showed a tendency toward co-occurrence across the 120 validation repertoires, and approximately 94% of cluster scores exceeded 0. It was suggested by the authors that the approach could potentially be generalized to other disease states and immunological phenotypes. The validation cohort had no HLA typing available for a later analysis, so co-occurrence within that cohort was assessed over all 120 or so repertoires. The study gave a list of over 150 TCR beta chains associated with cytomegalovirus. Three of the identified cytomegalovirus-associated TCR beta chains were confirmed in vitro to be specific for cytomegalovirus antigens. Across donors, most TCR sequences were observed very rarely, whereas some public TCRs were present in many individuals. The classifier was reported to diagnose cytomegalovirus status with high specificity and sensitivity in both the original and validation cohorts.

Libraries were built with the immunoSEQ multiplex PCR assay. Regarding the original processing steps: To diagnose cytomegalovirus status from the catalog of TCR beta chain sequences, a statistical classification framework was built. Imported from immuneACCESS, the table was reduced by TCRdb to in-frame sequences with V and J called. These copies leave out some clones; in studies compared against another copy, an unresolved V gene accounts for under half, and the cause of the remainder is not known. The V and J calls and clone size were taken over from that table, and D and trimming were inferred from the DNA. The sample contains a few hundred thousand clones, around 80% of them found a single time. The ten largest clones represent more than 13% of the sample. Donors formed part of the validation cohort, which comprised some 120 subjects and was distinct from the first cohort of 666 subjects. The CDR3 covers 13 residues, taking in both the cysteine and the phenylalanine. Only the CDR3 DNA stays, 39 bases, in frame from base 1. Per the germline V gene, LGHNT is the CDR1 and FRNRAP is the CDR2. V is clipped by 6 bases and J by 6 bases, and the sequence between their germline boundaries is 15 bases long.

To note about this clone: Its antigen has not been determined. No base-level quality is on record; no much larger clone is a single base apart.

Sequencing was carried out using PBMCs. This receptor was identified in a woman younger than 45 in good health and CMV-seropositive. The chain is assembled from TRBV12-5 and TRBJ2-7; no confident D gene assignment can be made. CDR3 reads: CASGSSGWGEQYF. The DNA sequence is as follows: TGTGCTAGTGGGAGTTCGGGTTGGGGCGAGCAGTACTTC.